This T cell receptor beta chain was found in a study of blood T cell repertoires in COVID-19. Study-level information: Sites across the United States, Italy and Spain contributed samples from acute and convalescent COVID-19. PBMCs, B-cell-depleted T cells, or T cells were the source of the cDNA or gDNA that made up the material.

Germline V gives CDR1 ENHRY, CDR2 SYGVKD. This CDR3 is built from 18 residues. Trimming took 3 bases from V and 6 from J; bases not matched to a gene: 11. Study processing details: For nucleated cells, counts were estimated from reference gene primer amplification. TCRdb keeps only in-frame clones here, not all; method: immunoSEQ multiplex PCR. The V and J calls and the clone size are those of that table, but D and trimming were determined from the DNA. The repertoire holds about 360,000 clones, with around nine tenths as singletons. This receptor was taken from a woman aged 60-75 years with COVID-19, enrolled during active disease. Sequenced material: peripheral blood. The chain couples TRBV10-3 to TRBJ2-2; TRBD2 agrees at 12 bases. This chain's CDR3 is CAISDRASGGAMAGELFF. The CDR3 DNA reads TGTGCCATCAGTGACAGGGCTAGCGGGGGGGCAATGGCCGGGGAGCTGTTTTTT.